The rows below give T cell receptor beta chains drawn from one sample of a study of T cell responses to AZD1222 COVID-19 vaccine. Profiled with immunoSEQ multiplex PCR; TCRdb holds only in-frame clones, not every one. The repertoire holds 65,000 or so clones, 80% to 85% seen once, with 9.8% in the top ten. The sequencing here drew on peripheral blood, taken on day 0 of AZD1222 vaccination. These receptors originate from an adult in good health. CDR3s include the opening cysteine and the closing phenylalanine or tryptophan. A D gene is named only where the DNA matches it firmly. Some rows mark clone size as missing; the rest say once, few, many or name a class of expanded clone.

TRBV7-2	.	TRBJ1-5	once	CASSLASQGNQPQHF	TGTGCCAGCAGCTTAGCGAGTCAGGGCAATCAGCCCCAGCATTTT
TRBV10-2	.	TRBJ1-5	.	CASSEGIQPQHF	TGCGCCAGCAGTGAGGGGATACAGCCCCAGCATTTT
TRBV7-9	.	TRBJ1-1	.	CASSLQTNTEAFF	TGTGCCAGCAGCCTCCAGACGAACACTGAAGCTTTCTTT
TRBV7-2	TRBD1	TRBJ1-2	.	CASSLETGPGYTF	TGTGCCAGCAGCTTGGAGACAGGGCCCGGCTACACCTTC
TRBV11-1	.	TRBJ1-2	.	CASSRQTDGYTF	TGTGCCAGCAGCCGGCAGACGGATGGCTACACCTTC
TRBV30	TRBD1	TRBJ1-5	few	CAWGQGYQPQHF	TGTGCCTGGGGACAGGGATATCAGCCCCAGCATTTT
TRBV28	.	TRBJ2-5	.	CASSLVKGNQETQYF	TGTGCCAGCAGTTTGGTAAAGGGGAACCAAGAGACCCAGTACTTC
TRBV5-1	TRBD2	TRBJ2-5	.	CASSLGLAGGIETQYF	TGCGCCAGCAGCTTGGGACTAGCGGGGGGGATTGAGACCCAGTACTTC
TRBV30	.	TRBJ1-4	.	CAWSVGRNEKLFF	TGTGCCTGGAGTGTAGGGAGAAATGAAAAACTGTTTTTT
TRBV4-2	.	TRBJ2-1	.	CASSPVTSNSYNEQFF	TGTGCCAGCAGCCCGGTGACTAGTAATTCCTACAATGAGCAGTTCTTC
TRBV5-1	TRBD1	TRBJ2-1	once	CASSLSGGAYNEQFF	TGCGCCAGCAGCTTGTCAGGGGGAGCCTACAATGAGCAGTTCTTC
TRBV30	.	TRBJ2-1	.	CAWRYGGLGFF	TGTGCCTGGAGATATGGGGGGTTGGGGTTCTTC
TRBV13	.	TRBJ2-3	.	CASSLGDQGGDTQYF	TGTGCCAGCAGCTTAGGGGACCAGGGGGGTGATACGCAGTATTTT
TRBV18	TRBD1	TRBJ1-6	.	CASSPTGGGWDSPLHF	TGTGCCAGCTCACCAACAGGGGGCGGCTGGGATTCACCCCTCCACTTT
TRBV7-3	TRBD1	TRBJ2-7	.	CASSHSTGGGEQYF	TGTGCCAGCAGCCATTCAACAGGGGGCGGCGAGCAGTACTTC
TRBV5-1	TRBD1	TRBJ1-2	.	CASSLESNRGYTF	TGCGCCAGCAGCTTGGAATCCAACAGGGGATACACCTTC
TRBV4-3	TRBD2	TRBJ2-5	.	CASSQQREQETQYF	TGCGCCAGCAGCCAACAGCGGGAGCAAGAGACCCAGTACTTC
TRBV28	.	TRBJ2-1	few	CASSSDSHNEQFF	TGTGCCAGCAGTTCGGACTCGCACAATGAGCAGTTCTTC
TRBV6-1	.	TRBJ2-7	.	CASSDPRGVYEQYF	TGTGCCAGCAGTGATCCCAGGGGAGTCTACGAGCAGTACTTC
TRBV7-3	.	TRBJ1-1	.	CASSFGSDTEAFF	TGTGCCAGCAGCTTCGGAAGTGACACTGAAGCTTTCTTT
TRBV18	TRBD1	TRBJ1-1	.	CASSPPRGRMNTEAFF	TGTGCCAGCTCACCACCAAGGGGGCGAATGAACACTGAAGCTTTCTTT
TRBV5-1	.	TRBJ1-6	few	CASSPGTGHSPLHF	TGCGCCAGCAGCCCTGGAACAGGGCATTCACCCCTCCACTTT
TRBV5-1	TRBD1	TRBJ1-4	.	CASSLTGGSFEKLFF	TGCGCCAGCAGCTTAACAGGGGGCTCTTTTGAAAAACTGTTTTTT
TRBV6-5	.	TRBJ1-5	.	CASSPGGNQPQHF	TGTGCCAGCAGCCCCGGTGGGAATCAGCCCCAGCATTTT
TRBV27	.	TRBJ1-1	.	CASSLSEARTNTEAFF	TGTGCCAGCAGTTTATCGGAGGCCAGGACGAACACTGAAGCTTTCTTT
TRBV5-4	TRBD1	TRBJ1-2	few	CASSIGQGVVYGYTF	TGTGCCAGCAGCATCGGACAGGGGGTGGTCTATGGCTACACCTTC
TRBV2	.	TRBJ1-2	.	CAGEAGINYGYTF	TGTGCCGGGGAGGCAGGCATTAACTATGGCTACACCTTC
TRBV28	.	TRBJ2-2	.	CASSPYEGAGTNTGELFF	TGTGCCAGCAGTCCTTACGAGGGTGCAGGGACGAACACCGGGGAGCTGTTTTTT
TRBV5-4	.	TRBJ2-1	.	CASSGGLDEQFF	TGTGCCAGCAGCGGCGGCTTGGATGAGCAGTTCTTC
TRBV5-1	TRBD1	TRBJ2-5	.	CASSSGQPQETQYF	TGCGCCAGCAGCTCGGGACAGCCCCAAGAGACCCAGTACTTC
TRBV6-5	.	TRBJ1-2	.	CASSYGYGNYGYTF	TGTGCCAGCAGTTATGGTTACGGCAACTATGGCTACACCTTC
TRBV20-1	.	TRBJ1-2	.	CSARIGGGYTF	TGCAGTGCCCGCATAGGTGGTGGCTACACCTTC
TRBV7-3	.	TRBJ2-7	once	CASSLSASLPYEQYF	TGTGCCAGCAGCTTATCAGCGTCCTTACCCTACGAGCAGTACTTC
TRBV7-8	.	TRBJ2-7	once	CASSLATTYEQYF	TGTGCCAGCAGCTTAGCGACCACCTACGAGCAGTACTTC
TRBV19	.	TRBJ1-1	few	CASSYTQNTEAFF	TGTGCCAGTAGTTATACACAGAACACTGAAGCTTTCTTT
TRBV18	TRBD2	TRBJ2-1	.	CASSPPGLFNNEQFF	TGTGCCAGCTCACCTCCGGGACTATTTAACAATGAGCAGTTCTTC
TRBV28	.	TRBJ1-1	.	CASSLERAAFF	TGTGCCAGCAGTTTGGAGAGGGCAGCTTTCTTT
TRBV30	TRBD1	TRBJ1-1	.	CACGTGGYMNTEAFF	TGTGCCTGTGGGACAGGGGGTTACATGAACACTGAAGCTTTCTTT
TRBV19	.	TRBJ1-2	.	CASSPEGSSGYTF	TGTGCCAGTAGTCCTGAGGGTTCGTCGGGCTACACCTTC
TRBV23-1	TRBD1	TRBJ2-7	.	CASSRQGGTGVSYEQYF	TGCGCCAGCAGTCGTCAAGGAGGGACAGGGGTTTCCTACGAGCAGTACTTC
TRBV28	.	TRBJ2-1	few	CASSSPSKHSNEQFF	TGTGCCAGCAGTTCCCCTTCAAAGCACAGCAATGAGCAGTTCTTC
TRBV6-4	.	TRBJ2-4	few	CASSLLAKNIQYF	TGTGCCAGCAGTCTGTTAGCCAAAAACATTCAGTACTTC
TRBV30	.	TRBJ1-2	.	CASNARFYGYTF	TGTGCCTCTAATGCTAGGTTCTATGGCTACACCTTC
TRBV3-1/TRBV3-2	.	TRBJ2-1	.	CASSQGGTYEQFF	TGTGCCAGCAGCCAAGGGGGGACCTATGAGCAGTTCTTC
TRBV9	TRBD1	TRBJ1-1	.	CASSGQGGDTEAFF	TGTGCCAGCAGCGGACAGGGAGGGGACACTGAAGCTTTCTTT
TRBV28	.	TRBJ1-2	.	CASSPANYGYTF	TGTGCCAGCAGTCCCGCAAACTATGGCTACACCTTC
TRBV19	.	TRBJ1-2	many	CASTYRSHIGGYTF	TGTGCCAGTACCTATCGGTCCCATATTGGTGGCTACACCTTC
TRBV2	TRBD1	TRBJ2-3	.	CASNGQGSDTQYF	TGTGCCAGCAATGGACAGGGCTCAGATACGCAGTATTTT
TRBV6-6	.	TRBJ1-3	once	CASSYSTNTIYF	TGTGCCAGCAGTTACTCGACAAACACCATATATTTT
TRBV4-1	.	TRBJ1-5	.	CASSQVAALNQPQHF	TGCGCCAGCAGCCAAGTTGCGGCTCTCAATCAGCCCCAGCATTTT
TRBV9	.	TRBJ1-3	few	CASSVGYGGNTIYF	TGTGCCAGCAGCGTAGGCTATGGGGGAAACACCATATATTTT
TRBV18	.	TRBJ2-3	.	CASSPPVNVGADTQYF	TGTGCCAGCTCACCGCCTGTTAATGTTGGGGCAGATACGCAGTATTTT